Following are 24 T cell receptor beta chains from one sample sequenced in a study of cytomegalovirus exposure and HLA in healthy donors (TCRdb year 2017). Libraries were built with the immunoSEQ multiplex PCR assay. A mixture of 60 forward primers for TCR Vbeta segments and 13 reverse primers for TCR Jbeta segments was used in the multiplex PCR. TCRdb re-hosts the immuneACCESS table, in-frame sequences only. Its copies lack some clones; in the studies checked, an unresolved V gene accounts for under half of them, and the cause for the rest is not known. The sample yields 200,000 or so clones; more than 70% were counted once. The ten largest clones take up approximately 0.26% of the sample. The sequenced sample was PBMCs. These receptors originate from a boy younger than 18 in good health and CMV-seronegative.

The V gene is TRBV6-1, the J gene TRBJ1-4; the D gene is possibly TRBD1 (6 bases). CDR3 length: 11 amino acids. Germline loops: CDR1 MNHNS, CDR2 SASEGT. Trimming cost V 11 bases and J 16 bases, with 20 bases left between them. This CDR3 is CAASRGGHWFF. Here the CDR3 DNA reads TGTGCCGCCAGCCGGGGGGGACACTGGTTTTTT.

This sequence joins TRBV10-3 and TRBJ2-5; D might be TRBD2 (5 bases). V lost 0 bases to trimming and J lost 5 bases, with 10 bases between them. The CDR3 covers 14 residues. Germline CDR1 reads ENHRY; CDR2 reads SYGVKD. DNA for the CDR3: TGTGCCATCAGTGAGTCCGGGCGGGTGGAGACCCAGTACTTC. It translates to CAISESGRVETQYF.

The chain employs TRBV13 and TRBJ1-4; maybe TRBD1 (5 bases). The CDR3 totals 14 residues. Germline V CDR1 and CDR2: PRHDT, FYEKMQ (reference sequence). V lost 3 bases and J lost 8, with 13 bases in between. CDR3 residues: CASSLAGREEKLFF. CDR3 bases: TGTGCCAGCAGCTTGGCGGGGCGAGAGGAAAAACTGTTTTTT.

There are a few counts of this clone. The rearrangement uses TRBV2 and TRBJ1-5; 9 nucleotides agree with TRBD1. With V trimmed by 6 bases and J by 4 bases, 4 bases remained unmatched. This CDR3 has 14 amino acids. Germline loops: CDR1 SNHLY, CDR2 FYNNEI. The CDR3 is CASRTGTGNQPQHF. CDR3 coding DNA: TGTGCCAGCAGGACCGGGACAGGGAATCAGCCCCAGCATTTT. The full variable domain, rest sourced from reference TRBV2 and TRBJ1-5, is EPEVTQTPSHQVTQMGQEVILRCVPISNHLYFYWYRQILGQKVEFLVSFYNNEISEKSEIFDDQFSVERPDGSNFTLKIRSTKLEDSAMYFCASRTGTGNQPQHFGDGTRLSIL.

Worth noting for this clone: The junction does not match germline at one end; this may be a read error. J is TRBJ1-1 and V is TRBV29-1; D possibly corresponds to TRBD1 (5 bases). Germline CDR1 is SQVTM and CDR2 is ANQGSEA. This CDR3 contains 11 residues. The CDR3, as DNA: TGCAGCGTTGAAGTAGGGGCGACGGAGATCTTT. It translates to CSVEVGATEIF.

This clone occurred a few times. The rearrangement joins TRBV6-6 to TRBJ1-3; D unclear. Trimming pared 2 bases from V and 3 bases from J, leaving 8 bases between. Germline CDR1 reads MNHNY; CDR2 reads SVGAGI (reference sequence). There are 14 residues in the CDR3. CDR3 bases: TGTGCCAGCAGTTACCCCTCCGTTGGAAACACCATATATTTT. This encodes CASSYPSVGNTIYF.

J is TRBJ1-3 and V is TRBV4-2, with D hard to call. The ends were cut back, 0 bases at V and 3 bases at J, with 18 bases in the middle. From germline, CDR1 is LGHNA and CDR2 YNFKEQ. CDR3 size: 18 residues. CDR3 in amino acids: CASSQDPLGGSNGNTIYF. CDR3 sequence (DNA): TGTGCCAGCAGCCAAGATCCCCTAGGAGGTTCCAATGGAAACACCATATATTTT.

This clone was seen only once. This chain links TRBV4-3 with TRBJ1-5; no clear D gene. Per germline, CDR1 LGHNA and CDR2 YSLEER. CDR3 length: 15 amino acids. Trimming removed 4 bases from V and 0 bases from J, with 10 bases in between. CDR3 sequence: CASSRSRNSNQPQHF. The CDR3 DNA reads as TGCGCCAGCAGCCGGAGCAGAAATAGCAATCAGCCCCAGCATTTT.

The J gene is TRBJ1-4, the V gene TRBV2, with 9 bases that match TRBD1. The V gene end was trimmed by 7 bases and the J gene end by 8 bases; junction bases not matched to a gene: 5. The germline CDR1 and CDR2 sequences are SNHLY and FYNNEI. CDR3 length: 13 amino acids. The DNA of the CDR3 is TGTGCCAGCAAGGGACAGGGAGGAGAAAAACTGTTTTTT. Translated, it gives CASKGQGGEKLFF. Supplemented by reference TRBV2 and TRBJ1-4, the full variable domain reads EPEVTQTPSHQVTQMGQEVILRCVPISNHLYFYWYRQILGQKVEFLVSFYNNEISEKSEIFDDQFSVERPDGSNFTLKIRSTKLEDSAMYFCASKGQGGEKLFFGSGTQLSVL.

This rearrangement joins TRBV7-9 to TRBJ2-3, with unresolved D. The CDR3 spans 16 residues. The V end lost 1 base, the J end lost 2 bases, and 13 bases lay between the germline ends. Germline loops: CDR1 SEHNR, CDR2 FQNEAQ (reference sequence). The CDR3 loop is CASSLDRSANTDTQYF. CDR3 nucleotides: TGTGCCAGCAGCTTAGATAGGAGTGCAAACACAGATACGCAGTATTTT.

The chain employs TRBV19 and TRBJ1-5, with D maybe TRBD1 (6 bases). Deletions cut 6 bases from V and 1 base from J, with 13 bases between. Germline assignment: CDR1 LNHDA and CDR2 SQIVND (reference sequence). The CDR3 is 15 residues long. CDR3 sequence reads: CASSDRIGSNQPQHF. CDR3 nucleotides: TGTGCCAGTAGCGACAGGATAGGGAGCAATCAGCCCCAGCATTTT.

The V and J genes are TRBV29-1 and TRBJ1-5; 9 bases fit TRBD1. The V and J ends lost 4 bases and 5 bases, in that order; junction bases with no gene match: 6. Germline values: CDR1 SQVTM, CDR2 ANQGSEA. This CDR3 has 14 amino acids. CDR3 in amino acids: CSVGRDREHQPQHF. DNA for the CDR3: TGCAGCGTTGGAAGGGACAGGGAACATCAGCCCCAGCATTTT.

CDR3 in DNA: TGTGCCAGCACCCCTCCCAGGGCCGGGGAGCTGTTTTTT. Protein: CASTPPRAGELFF. This chain uses TRBV6-5 with TRBJ2-2, with a possible D match to TRBD1 (5 bases). From germline, CDR1 is MNHEY and CDR2 SVGAGI. The CDR3 spans 13 residues. V was cut by 7 bases and J by 6 bases, with 12 bases left in between.

This chain links TRBV4-3 with TRBJ1-1; tentatively, D is TRBD1 (5 bases). The ends were cut back, 1 base at V and 3 bases at J, with 9 bases in the middle. This CDR3 spans 14 amino acids. Germline lookup yields CDR1 LGHNA and CDR2 YSLEER. As DNA, the CDR3 is TGCGCCAGCAGCCAAGGGCAGGGCTACACTGAAGCTTTCTTT. Its translation is CASSQGQGYTEAFF.

This clone occurred once. The chain has TRBV5-1 and TRBJ2-7; 10 bases map to TRBD1. The CDR3 is 17 amino acids. The V and J ends lost 2 bases and 1 base, in that order; junction bases with no gene match: 9. Germline V gives CDR1 SGHRS, CDR2 YFSETQ. This chain's CDR3 is CASSFSRDRGISYEQYF. The CDR3 DNA reads TGCGCCAGCAGCTTCTCCCGGGACAGGGGCATTTCCTACGAGCAGTACTTC.

The chain is built from TRBV7-9 and TRBJ2-5; D not resolved. V was pared by 1 base and J by 1 base, with 7 bases between. Germline V lookup: CDR1 SEHNR, CDR2 FQNEAQ (reference sequence). The CDR3 totals 14 residues. In nucleotides, the CDR3 is TGTGCCAGCAGCTTAGTTCCCCTCCAAGAGACCCAGTACTTC. Translation: CASSLVPLQETQYF.

J is TRBJ2-3 and V is TRBV5-1; D is perhaps TRBD2 (5 bases). The V end was cut by 0 bases, the J end by 4 bases, with 9 bases between. The CDR3 spans 14 residues. In germline, CDR1 is SGHRS, CDR2 YFSETQ. CDR3 residues: CASSLGTRADTQYF. Written as DNA, the CDR3 is TGCGCCAGCAGCTTGGGTACTAGAGCAGATACGCAGTATTTT.

The rearrangement uses TRBV5-4 and TRBJ2-5; maybe TRBD2 (8 bases). V was shortened by 4 bases and J by 1 base, with 26 bases between the two germline ends. From germline, CDR1 is SGHNT and CDR2 YYREEE (reference sequence). The CDR3 runs 19 residues. CDR3 sequence (DNA): TGTGCCAGCAGCGTTGGGGGTGGCGGGGGGCAGGGGGTCCAAGAGACCCAGTACTTC. This translates into CASSVGGGGGQGVQETQYF.

This chain's CDR3 is CSGRTGTSGRNEQFF. As DNA, the CDR3 is TGCAGCGGTAGAACCGGGACTAGCGGGAGGAATGAGCAGTTCTTC. This sequence joins TRBV29-1 and TRBJ2-1; the match to TRBD2 covers 15 bases. With 7 bases clipped from V and 7 bases from J, the junction kept 8 bases outside the gene matches. The germline V gene encodes CDR1 SQVTM and CDR2 ANQGSEA. The CDR3 length is 15 residues.

V and J are TRBV2 and TRBJ2-2, with 13 bases that match TRBD2. The V segment lost 5 bases and the J segment 6 bases; nucleotides outside the gene matches: 9. CDR1 and CDR2 (germline): SNHLY, FYNNEI. The CDR3 totals 17 residues. DNA for the CDR3: TGTGCCAGCAGTAACCCCGGACTAGCGGGGGAAGCCGGGGAGCTGTTTTTT. As protein: CASSNPGLAGEAGELFF.

V and J are TRBV7-8 and TRBJ2-7; a possible D gene is TRBD2 (5 bases). Germline CDR1 reads SGHVS; CDR2 reads FQNEAQ. There are 18 residues in the CDR3. V lost 2 bases to trimming and J lost 1 base, with 21 bases between them. The CDR3 DNA reads TGTGCCAGCAGCTTATTCCGCGGCCATGGACTGGATTCCTACGAGCAGTACTTC. Protein product: CASSLFRGHGLDSYEQYF.

The rearrangement joins TRBV4-1 to TRBJ1-3; D unclear. The CDR3 has 17 amino acids. V was shortened by 0 bases and J by 0 bases, with 12 bases between the two germline ends. The germline V gene encodes CDR1 MGHRA and CDR2 YSYEKL. The DNA of the CDR3 is TGCGCCAGCAGCCAAGAGGGGAGCCAGGCCTCTGGAAACACCATATATTTT. Its translation: CASSQEGSQASGNTIYF.

The chain carries TRBV11-3 and TRBJ2-1; perhaps TRBD2 as D (6 bases). The CDR3 contains 13 residues. Germline CDR1 SGHNT, CDR2 YENEEA. The V end lost 2 bases, the J end lost 8 bases, and 10 bases lay between the germline ends. The CDR3 loop reads CASSLPGGDEQFF. The CDR3 DNA sequence: TGTGCCAGCAGCTTACCCGGCGGGGATGAGCAGTTCTTC. Combining the CDR3 with reference TRBV11-3 and TRBJ2-1 gives the whole variable domain EAGVVQSPRYKIIEKKQPVAFWCNPISGHNTLYWYLQNLGQGPELLIRYENEEAVDDSQLPKDRFSAERLKGVDSTLKIQPAELGDSAVYLCASSLPGGDEQFFGPGTRLTVL.

J is TRBJ2-7 and V is TRBV6-1; D is unclear. Trimming took 5 bases from V and 2 from J, leaving 13 bases between them. The germline gives CDR1 MNHNS, CDR2 SASEGT. CDR3 length: 14 amino acids. Here the CDR3 DNA reads TGTGCCAGCAGTCGTGAGACACATACCTACGAGCAGTACTTC. It translates to CASSRETHTYEQYF.